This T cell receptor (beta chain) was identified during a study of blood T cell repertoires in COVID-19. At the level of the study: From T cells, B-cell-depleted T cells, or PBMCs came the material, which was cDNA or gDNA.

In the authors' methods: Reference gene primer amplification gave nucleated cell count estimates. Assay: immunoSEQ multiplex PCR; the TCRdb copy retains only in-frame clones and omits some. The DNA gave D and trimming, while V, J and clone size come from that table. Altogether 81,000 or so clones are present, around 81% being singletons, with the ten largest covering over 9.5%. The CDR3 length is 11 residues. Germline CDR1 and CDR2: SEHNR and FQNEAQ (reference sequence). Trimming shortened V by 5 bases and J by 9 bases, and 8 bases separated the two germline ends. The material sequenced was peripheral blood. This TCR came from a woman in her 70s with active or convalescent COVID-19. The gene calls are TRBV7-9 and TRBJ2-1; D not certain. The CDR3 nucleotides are TGTGCCAGCAGCCTGAGCGCTGAGCAGTTCTTC. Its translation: CASSLSAEQFF.